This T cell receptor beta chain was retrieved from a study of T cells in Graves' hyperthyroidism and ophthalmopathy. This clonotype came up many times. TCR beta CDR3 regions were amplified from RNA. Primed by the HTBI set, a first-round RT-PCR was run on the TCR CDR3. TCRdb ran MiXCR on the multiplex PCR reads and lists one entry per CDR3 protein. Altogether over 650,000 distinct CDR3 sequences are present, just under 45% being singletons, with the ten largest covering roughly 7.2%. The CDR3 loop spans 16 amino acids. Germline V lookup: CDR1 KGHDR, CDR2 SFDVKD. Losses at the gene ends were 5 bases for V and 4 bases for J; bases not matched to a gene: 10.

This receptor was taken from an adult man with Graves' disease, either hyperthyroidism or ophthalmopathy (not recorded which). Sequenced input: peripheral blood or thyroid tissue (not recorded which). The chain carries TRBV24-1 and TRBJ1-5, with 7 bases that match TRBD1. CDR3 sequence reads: CATSVTSPQGNQPQHF. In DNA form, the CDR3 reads TGTGCCACCAGTGTCACGTCCCCACAGGGGAATCAGCCCCAGCATTTT.